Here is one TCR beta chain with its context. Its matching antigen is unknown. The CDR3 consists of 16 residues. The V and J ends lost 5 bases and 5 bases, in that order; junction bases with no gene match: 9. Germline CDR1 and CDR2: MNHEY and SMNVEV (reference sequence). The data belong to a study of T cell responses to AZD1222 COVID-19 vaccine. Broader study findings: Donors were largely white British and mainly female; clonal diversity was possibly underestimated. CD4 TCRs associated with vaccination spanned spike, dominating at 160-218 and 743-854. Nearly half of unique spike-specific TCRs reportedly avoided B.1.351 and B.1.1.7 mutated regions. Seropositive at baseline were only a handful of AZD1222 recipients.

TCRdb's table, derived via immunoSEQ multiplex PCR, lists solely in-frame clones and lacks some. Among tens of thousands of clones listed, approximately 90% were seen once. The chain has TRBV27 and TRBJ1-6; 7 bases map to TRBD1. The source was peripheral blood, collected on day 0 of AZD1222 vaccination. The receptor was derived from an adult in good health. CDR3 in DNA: TGTGCCAGCAGTAAAAGACAGGGTGGAAATAATTCACCCCTCCACTTT. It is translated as CASSKRQGGNNSPLHF.